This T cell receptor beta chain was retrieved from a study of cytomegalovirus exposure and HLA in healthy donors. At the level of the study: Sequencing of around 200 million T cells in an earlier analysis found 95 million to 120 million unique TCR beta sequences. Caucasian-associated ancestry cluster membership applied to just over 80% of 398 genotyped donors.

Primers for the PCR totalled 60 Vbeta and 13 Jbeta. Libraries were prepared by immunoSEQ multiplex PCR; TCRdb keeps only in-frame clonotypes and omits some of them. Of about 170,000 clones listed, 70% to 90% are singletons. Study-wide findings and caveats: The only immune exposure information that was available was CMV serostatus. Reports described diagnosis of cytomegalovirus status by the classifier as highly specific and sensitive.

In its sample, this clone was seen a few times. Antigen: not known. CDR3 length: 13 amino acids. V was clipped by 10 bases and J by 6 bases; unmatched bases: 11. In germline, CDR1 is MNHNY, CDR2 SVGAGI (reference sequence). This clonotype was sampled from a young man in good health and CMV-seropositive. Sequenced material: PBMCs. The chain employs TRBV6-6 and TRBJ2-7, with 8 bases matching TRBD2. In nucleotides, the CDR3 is TGTGCCATCTCGATTCGGGGGGGAGCCGAGCAGTACTTC. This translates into CAISIRGGAEQYF.